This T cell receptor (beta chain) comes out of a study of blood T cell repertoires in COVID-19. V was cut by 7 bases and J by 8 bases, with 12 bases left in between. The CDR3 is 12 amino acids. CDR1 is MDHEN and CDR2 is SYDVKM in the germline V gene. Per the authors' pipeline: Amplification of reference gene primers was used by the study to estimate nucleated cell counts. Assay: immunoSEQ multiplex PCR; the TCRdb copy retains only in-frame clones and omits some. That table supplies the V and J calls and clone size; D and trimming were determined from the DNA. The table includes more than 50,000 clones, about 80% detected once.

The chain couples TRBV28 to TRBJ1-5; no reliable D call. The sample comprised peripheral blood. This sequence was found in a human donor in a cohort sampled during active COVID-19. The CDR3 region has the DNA TGTGCCAGCAAGCCTCCCGGGGAGCCCCAGCATTTT. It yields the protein CASKPPGEPQHF.